This T cell receptor beta chain was identified in a study of T-cell reconstitution after alpha-beta-depleted transplantation in children. Germline V gene lookup returns CDR1 MNHEY and CDR2 SMNVEV (reference sequence). V lost 4 bases to trimming and J lost 6 bases; unmatched junction nucleotides: 0. This CDR3 contains 11 residues. For TCRbeta, the library was prepared with unique molecular identifiers. TCRdb reprocessed the PCR reads via MiXCR and lists one record per CDR3 protein. The sample shows roughly 89,000 distinct CDR3 sequences, roughly an eighth of them seen only once. This clonotype was detected ten times or more.

The sequence came from a human donor who donated a stem cell graft to a child with inherited bone marrow failure. This material consisted of PBMCs from the stem cell graft donor, taken from the stem cell graft. This chain uses TRBV27 with TRBJ2-7; 7 bases match TRBD2. The CDR3 is CASSWGGEQYF. CDR3 sequence (DNA): TGTGCCAGCAGTTGGGGGGGCGAGCAGTACTTC.